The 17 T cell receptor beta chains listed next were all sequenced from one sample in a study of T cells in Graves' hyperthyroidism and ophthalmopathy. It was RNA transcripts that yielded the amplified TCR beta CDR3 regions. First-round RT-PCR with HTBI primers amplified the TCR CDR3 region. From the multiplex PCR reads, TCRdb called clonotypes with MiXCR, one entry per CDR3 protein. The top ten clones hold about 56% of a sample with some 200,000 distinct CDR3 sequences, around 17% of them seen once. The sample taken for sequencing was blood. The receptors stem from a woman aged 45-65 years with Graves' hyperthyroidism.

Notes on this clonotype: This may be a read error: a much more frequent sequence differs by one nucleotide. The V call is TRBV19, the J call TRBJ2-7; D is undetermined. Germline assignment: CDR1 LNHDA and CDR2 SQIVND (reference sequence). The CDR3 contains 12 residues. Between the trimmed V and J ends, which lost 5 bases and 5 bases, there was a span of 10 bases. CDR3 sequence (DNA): TGTGCCAGTAGTCCCATGGGGAACGAGCAGTACTTC. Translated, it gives CASSPMGNEQYF.

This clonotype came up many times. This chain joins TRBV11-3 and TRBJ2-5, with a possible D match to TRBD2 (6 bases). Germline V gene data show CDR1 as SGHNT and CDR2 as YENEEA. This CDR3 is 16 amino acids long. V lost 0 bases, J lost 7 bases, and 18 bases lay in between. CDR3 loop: CASSLDLWGERGTQYF. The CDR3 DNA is TGTGCCAGCAGCTTAGATCTGTGGGGGGAGAGAGGGACCCAGTACTTC.

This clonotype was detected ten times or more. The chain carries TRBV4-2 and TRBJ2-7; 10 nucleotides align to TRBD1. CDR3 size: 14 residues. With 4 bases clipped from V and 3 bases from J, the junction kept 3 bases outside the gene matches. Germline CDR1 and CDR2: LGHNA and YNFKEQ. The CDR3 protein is CASSPGQGDYEQYF. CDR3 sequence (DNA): TGTGCCAGCAGCCCAGGACAGGGGGACTACGAGCAGTACTTC.

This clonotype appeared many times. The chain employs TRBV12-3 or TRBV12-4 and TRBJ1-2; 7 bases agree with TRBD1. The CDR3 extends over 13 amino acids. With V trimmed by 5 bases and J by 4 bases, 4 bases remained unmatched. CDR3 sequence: CASSQQGIYGYTF. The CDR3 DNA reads TGTGCCAGCAGTCAACAGGGGATCTATGGCTACACCTTC.

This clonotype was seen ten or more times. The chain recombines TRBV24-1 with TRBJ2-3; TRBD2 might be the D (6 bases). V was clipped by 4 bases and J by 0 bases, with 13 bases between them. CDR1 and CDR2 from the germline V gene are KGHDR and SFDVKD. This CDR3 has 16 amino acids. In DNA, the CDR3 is TGTGCCACCAGTGACTCCGGGAGAGGTAGCACAGATACGCAGTATTTT. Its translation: CATSDSGRGSTDTQYF.

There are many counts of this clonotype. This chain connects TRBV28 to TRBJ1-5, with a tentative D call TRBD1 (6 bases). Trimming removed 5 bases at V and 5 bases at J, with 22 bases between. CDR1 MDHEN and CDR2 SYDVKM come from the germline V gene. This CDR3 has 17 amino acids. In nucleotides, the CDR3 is TGTGCCAGCAGTGACGTGGGAGGGACATCGGTCGATCAGCCCCAGCATTTT. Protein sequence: CASSDVGGTSVDQPQHF.

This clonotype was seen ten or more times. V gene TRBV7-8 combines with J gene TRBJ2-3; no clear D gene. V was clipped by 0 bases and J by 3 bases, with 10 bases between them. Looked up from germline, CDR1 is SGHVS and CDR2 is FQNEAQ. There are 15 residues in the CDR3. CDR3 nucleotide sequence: TGTGCCAGCAGCTTAGCCTTACAGATAACAGATACGCAGTATTTT. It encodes CASSLALQITDTQYF.

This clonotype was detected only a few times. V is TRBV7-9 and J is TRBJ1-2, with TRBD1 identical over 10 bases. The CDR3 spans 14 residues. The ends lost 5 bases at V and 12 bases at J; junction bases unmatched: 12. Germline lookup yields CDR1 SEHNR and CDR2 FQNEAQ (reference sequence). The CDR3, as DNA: TGTGCCAGCAGCCCGATGACAGGGGGCGCGGAGGACACCTTC. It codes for CASSPMTGGAEDTF.

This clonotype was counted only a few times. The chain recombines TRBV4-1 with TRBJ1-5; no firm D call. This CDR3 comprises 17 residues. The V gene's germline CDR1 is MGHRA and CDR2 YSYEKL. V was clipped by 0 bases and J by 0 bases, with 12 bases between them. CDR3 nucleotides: TGCGCCAGCAGCCAAGATAGTTCGCGCTATAGCAATCAGCCCCAGCATTTT. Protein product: CASSQDSSRYSNQPQHF.

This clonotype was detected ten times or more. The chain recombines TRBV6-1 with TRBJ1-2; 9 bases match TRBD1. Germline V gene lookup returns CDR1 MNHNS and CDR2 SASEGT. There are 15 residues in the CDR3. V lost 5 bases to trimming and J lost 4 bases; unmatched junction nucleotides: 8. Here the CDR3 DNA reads TGTGCCAGCAGTATCGAACAGGGGGCTCTCTATGGCTACACCTTC. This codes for CASSIEQGALYGYTF.

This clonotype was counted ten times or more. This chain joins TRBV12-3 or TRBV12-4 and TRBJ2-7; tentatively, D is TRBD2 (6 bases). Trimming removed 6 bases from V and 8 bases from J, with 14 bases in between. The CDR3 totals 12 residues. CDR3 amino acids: CASSPSREKQYF. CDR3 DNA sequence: TGTGCCAGCAGCCCCTCCCGGGAGAAGCAGTACTTC.

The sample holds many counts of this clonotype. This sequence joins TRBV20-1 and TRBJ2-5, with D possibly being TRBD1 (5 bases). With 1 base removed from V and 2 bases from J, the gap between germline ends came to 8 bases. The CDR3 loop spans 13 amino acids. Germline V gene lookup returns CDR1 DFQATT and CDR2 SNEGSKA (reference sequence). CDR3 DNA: TGCAGTGCTAGAGTGGGGCAGCAAGAGACCCAGTACTTC. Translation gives CSARVGQQETQYF.

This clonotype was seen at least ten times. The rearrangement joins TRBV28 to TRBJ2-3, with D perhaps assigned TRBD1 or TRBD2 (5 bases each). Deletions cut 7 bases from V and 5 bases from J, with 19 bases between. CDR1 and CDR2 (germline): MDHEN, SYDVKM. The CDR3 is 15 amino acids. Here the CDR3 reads CASNRGARSQDTQYF. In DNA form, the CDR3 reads TGTGCCAGCAACCGAGGGGCGCGGAGCCAAGATACGCAGTATTTT. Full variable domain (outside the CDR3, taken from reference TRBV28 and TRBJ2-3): DVKVTQSSRYLVKRTGEKVFLECVQDMDHENMFWYRQDPGLGLRLIYFSYDVKMKEKGDIPEGYSVSREKKERFSLILESASTNQTSMYLCASNRGARSQDTQYFGPGTRLTVL.

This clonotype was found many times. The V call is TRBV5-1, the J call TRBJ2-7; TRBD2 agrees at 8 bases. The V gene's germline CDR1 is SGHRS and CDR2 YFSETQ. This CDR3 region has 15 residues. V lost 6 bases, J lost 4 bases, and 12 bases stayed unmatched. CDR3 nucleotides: TGCGCCAGCAAAAGGACTAGCCCGGGCTCATACGAGCAGTACTTC. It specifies CASKRTSPGSYEQYF.

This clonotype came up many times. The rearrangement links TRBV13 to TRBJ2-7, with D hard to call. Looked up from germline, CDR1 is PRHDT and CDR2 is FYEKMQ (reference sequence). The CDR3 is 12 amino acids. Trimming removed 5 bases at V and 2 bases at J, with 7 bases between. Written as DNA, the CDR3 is TGTGCCAGCAGCCTCCTCCCCTACGAGCAGTACTTC. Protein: CASSLLPYEQYF.

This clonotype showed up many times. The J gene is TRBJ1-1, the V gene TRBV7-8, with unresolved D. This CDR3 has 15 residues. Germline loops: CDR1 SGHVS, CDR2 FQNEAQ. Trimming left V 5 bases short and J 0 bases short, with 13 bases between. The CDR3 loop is CASSPGFGLNTEAFF. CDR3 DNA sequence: TGTGCCAGCAGCCCCGGTTTCGGTTTGAACACTGAAGCTTTCTTT. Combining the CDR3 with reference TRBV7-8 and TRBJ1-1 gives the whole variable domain GAGVSQSPRYKVAKRGQDVALRCDPISGHVSLFWYQQALGQGPEFLTYFQNEAQLDKSGLPSDRFFAERPEGSVSTLKIQRTQQEDSAVYLCASSPGFGLNTEAFFGQGTRLTVV.

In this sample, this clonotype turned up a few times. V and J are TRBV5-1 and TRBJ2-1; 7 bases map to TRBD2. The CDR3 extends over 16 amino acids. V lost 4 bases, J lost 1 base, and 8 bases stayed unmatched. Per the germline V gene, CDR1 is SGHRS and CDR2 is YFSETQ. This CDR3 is CASSPMLGGSYNEQFF. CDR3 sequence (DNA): TGCGCCAGCAGCCCCATGCTGGGGGGGTCCTACAATGAGCAGTTCTTC.